Each of the 5 T cell receptor beta chains below was sequenced from the same sample in a study of shared clonotypes between healthy human individuals. TCRdb keeps only in-frame clones here, not all; method: immunoSEQ multiplex PCR. The table has about 230,000 clones, under 80% seen once. Sequenced: memory CD4+ T cells sorted from blood. Regarding subset: CD45RA-negative fraction. The source of these receptors is a man under 40 in good health.

The V and J genes are TRBV5-6 and TRBJ2-5; the D call may be TRBD1 or TRBD2 (5 bases each). V was pared by 0 bases and J by 5 bases, with 11 bases between. This CDR3 is built from 14 residues. The germline CDR1 and CDR2 sequences are SGHDT and YYEEEE. CDR3 DNA sequence: TGTGCCAGCAGCTTGGGGGGGACGGGCGAGACCCAGTACTTC. It yields the protein CASSLGGTGETQYF.

This chain connects TRBV7-9 to TRBJ2-7; TRBD1 agrees at 8 bases. The V gene's germline CDR1 is SEHNR and CDR2 FQNEAQ (reference sequence). Trimming removed 1 base from V and 2 bases from J; junction bases left unmatched: 7. The CDR3 spans 16 residues. CDR3 sequence reads: CASSLDAGTGTYEQYF. The CDR3 nucleotides read TGTGCCAGCAGCTTAGACGCCGGGACAGGTACCTACGAGCAGTACTTC. The full variable domain, its missing parts supplied by reference TRBV7-9 and TRBJ2-7, is DTGVSQNPRHKITKRGQNVTFRCDPISEHNRLYWYRQTLGQGPEFLTYFQNEAQLEKSRLLSDRFSAERPKGSFSTLEIQRTEQGDSAMYLCASSLDAGTGTYEQYFGPGTRLTVT.

The chain is built from TRBV6-1 and TRBJ2-1; the D gene is possibly TRBD1 (6 bases). Trimming took off 10 bases at V and 11 bases at J, with 18 bases between the two ends. CDR1 and CDR2 (germline): MNHNS, SASEGT. The CDR3 covers 12 residues. The CDR3 DNA reads TGTGCCACCTCCCCGGCGGACAGTAAGCAGTTCTTC. This encodes CATSPADSKQFF.

In DNA form, the CDR3 reads TGTGCCAGCAGCCAAGATTCGACTAGCGGGTCCACCGGGGAGCTGTTTTTT. This translates into CASSQDSTSGSTGELFF. The chain uses TRBV14 and TRBJ2-2; 10 bases are shared with TRBD2. The CDR3 runs 17 residues. The J segment lost 4 bases and the V segment lost 0 bases, leaving 5 bases of the junction unmatched. Germline V CDR1 and CDR2: SGHDN, FVKESK.

This chain links TRBV2 with TRBJ2-1, with TRBD2 identical over 7 bases. V shed 7 bases and J 3 bases; nucleotides not matched to a gene: 3. CDR3 length equals 13 residues. The germline V gene has CDR1 SNHLY and CDR2 FYNNEI. The CDR3 sequence: CASTASGYNEQFF. As DNA, the CDR3 is TGTGCCAGCACGGCTAGCGGCTACAATGAGCAGTTCTTC.